Below are 27 T cell receptor beta chains sequenced from a single sample in a study of T-cell reconstitution after alpha-beta-depleted transplantation in children. Unique molecular identifiers were incorporated during preparation of the TCRbeta library. TCRdb re-called the PCR reads through MiXCR, storing one row per CDR3 protein. Altogether 450,000 to 550,000 distinct CDR3 sequences are present, about an eighth being singletons, with the ten largest covering approximately 15%. Sequencing was performed on PBMCs, mostly from graft donor cells, taken 180 days after TCRalphabeta/CD19-depleted stem cell transplant. The receptors originated from a female patient between 2 and 10 years old who had a stem cell transplant for aplastic anemia, so the T cells may come from the graft donor.

The table lists this clonotype with many counts. V and J are TRBV29-1 and TRBJ2-3; 7 nucleotides line up with TRBD2. The V segment lost 1 base and the J segment 1 base; nucleotides outside the gene matches: 2. The CDR3 spans 14 residues. CDR1 and CDR2 (germline): SQVTM, ANQGSEA. In DNA form, the CDR3 reads TGCAGCGTTGAAGCGGGAGGACGCACAGATACGCAGTATTTT. It codes for CSVEAGGRTDTQYF.

There are a few counts of this clonotype. V gene TRBV14 combines with J gene TRBJ2-1; tentatively, D is TRBD2 (5 bases). This CDR3 comprises 14 residues. V lost 4 bases and J lost 0, with 7 bases in between. Germline CDR1 and CDR2: SGHDN and FVKESK. CDR3 protein: CASSRAGSYNEQFF. In nucleotides, the CDR3 is TGTGCCAGCAGCCGGGCGGGCTCCTACAATGAGCAGTTCTTC.

J is TRBJ2-3 and V is TRBV14; a possible D gene is TRBD2 (5 bases). The CDR3 covers 15 residues. Trimming left V 2 bases short and J 6 bases short, with 15 bases between. Germline V gene data show CDR1 as SGHDN and CDR2 as FVKESK. CDR3 amino acids: CASSQFVTGTDTQYF. The DNA of the CDR3 is TGTGCCAGCAGCCAATTTGTGACGGGAACGGATACGCAGTATTTT.

In its sample, this clonotype was seen a few times. The chain has TRBV20-1 and TRBJ2-1; D is perhaps TRBD1 or TRBD2 (5 bases each). Germline CDR1 reads DFQATT; CDR2 reads SNEGSKA (reference sequence). CDR3 size: 15 residues. The V and J ends lost 0 bases and 5 bases respectively, with 14 bases between them. This chain's CDR3 is CSARDRGRGHNEQFF. CDR3 DNA: TGCAGTGCTAGAGATCGGGGACGTGGCCACAATGAGCAGTTCTTC.

This clonotype has more than one count but fewer than ten. V usage is TRBV18 and J usage is TRBJ1-1; TRBD1 might be the D (6 bases). Between the trimmed V and J ends, which lost 6 bases and 3 bases, there was a span of 14 bases. The CDR3 is 14 residues long. CDR1 KGHSH and CDR2 LQKENI come from the germline V gene. CDR3 coding DNA: TGTGCCAGCTCGCCTGTCGGGGGGCACACTGAAGCTTTCTTT. Translated: CASSPVGGHTEAFF. Complete variable domain (other parts from reference TRBV18 and TRBJ1-1): NAGVMQNPRHLVRRRGQEARLRCSPMKGHSHVYWYRQLPEEGLKFMVYLQKENIIDESGMPKERFSAEFPKEGPSILRIQQVVRGDSAAYFCASSPVGGHTEAFFGQGTRLTVV.

This clonotype was observed a few times. The rearrangement uses TRBV4-2 and TRBJ2-7, with TRBD1 identical over 7 bases. The CDR3 extends over 15 amino acids. Germline trimming cut 4 bases from V and 0 bases from J; bases unmatched to any gene: 6. Germline V lookup: CDR1 LGHNA, CDR2 YNFKEQ. In DNA form, the CDR3 reads TGTGCCAGCAGCCCTTTGACAGGGAGCTCCTACGAGCAGTACTTC. Its translation is CASSPLTGSSYEQYF.

This clonotype was recorded at least ten times. The chain joins TRBV10-3 to TRBJ2-1; 7 positions match TRBD1. J gave up 6 bases and V 5 bases, and 10 bases lay outside the gene matches. CDR3 size: 15 residues. CDR1 is ENHRY and CDR2 is SYGVKD in the germline V gene. CDR3 DNA: TGTGCCATCAGTAGGGGGCAGGGGACCCCCAATGAGCAGTTCTTC. Encoded protein: CAISRGQGTPNEQFF.

This chain joins TRBV6-5 and TRBJ2-2; no clear D gene. CDR3 length: 13 amino acids. The V end lost 1 base, the J end lost 7 bases, and 7 bases lay between the germline ends. Germline V lookup: CDR1 MNHEY, CDR2 SVGAGI. CDR3 nucleotides: TGTGCCAGCAGTTACTTCTCTGGCGGGGAGCTGTTTTTT. Translation: CASSYFSGGELFF.

This clonotype has just a few counts. In DNA, the CDR3 is TGCAGTGCTAGAGCGGGACTAGCGGGAGGGCCCCAAGAGACCCAGTACTTC. Translation: CSARAGLAGGPQETQYF. The chain employs TRBV20-1 and TRBJ2-5; TRBD2 matches 16 bases. The CDR3 consists of 17 residues. CDR1 is DFQATT, CDR2 SNEGSKA, per germline (reference sequence). The V gene end was trimmed by 1 base and the J gene end by 1 base; junction bases not matched to a gene: 3.

J is TRBJ2-4 and V is TRBV20-1; perhaps TRBD1 as D (5 bases). The V end lost 3 bases, the J end lost 0 bases, and 9 bases lay between the germline ends. The V gene's germline CDR1 is DFQATT and CDR2 SNEGSKA (reference sequence). The CDR3 consists of 14 residues. As DNA, the CDR3 is TGCAGTGCTAGGAAGGGGATAGCCAAAAACATTCAGTACTTC. Translation gives CSARKGIAKNIQYF.

The genes are TRBV6-5 and TRBJ2-7; D is ambiguous. This CDR3 is 15 amino acids long. Looked up from germline, CDR1 is MNHEY and CDR2 is SVGAGI. With 0 bases removed from V and 4 bases from J, the gap between germline ends came to 13 bases. The CDR3 region has the DNA TGTGCCAGCAGTTACTCGGAACACCCCGGTTACGAGCAGTACTTC. This gives the protein CASSYSEHPGYEQYF.

This rearrangement joins TRBV4-3 to TRBJ2-7, with D possibly TRBD1 on 6 matching bases. The CDR3 has 16 amino acids. The germline V and J ends were trimmed by 1 base and 0 bases, with 13 bases remaining between them. The germline CDR1 and CDR2 sequences are LGHNA and YSLEER. CDR3 in amino acids: CASSQGRQEGSYEQYF. The CDR3 DNA reads as TGCGCCAGCAGCCAAGGGAGACAGGAAGGCTCCTACGAGCAGTACTTC.

This chain links TRBV28 with TRBJ2-5; 10 positions agree with TRBD2. The V gene's germline CDR1 is MDHEN and CDR2 SYDVKM. The V gene end was trimmed by 3 bases and the J gene end by 5 bases; junction bases not matched to a gene: 15. This CDR3 has 18 residues. The CDR3 DNA reads TGTGCCAGCAGTTTGATGGGACTAGCGAAGGCAGTTGGGGAGACCCAGTACTTC. It translates to CASSLMGLAKAVGETQYF.

This clonotype was seen ten or more times. The V and J genes are TRBV3-1 and TRBJ2-1; TRBD2 aligns across 14 bases. The germline CDR1 and CDR2 sequences are LGHDT and YNNKEL (reference sequence). The trim removed 5 bases at V and 4 bases at J, leaving 10 bases unmatched. The CDR3 extends over 18 amino acids. The CDR3 reads CASSDGTSGGVWYNEQFF. The CDR3 DNA is TGTGCCAGCAGCGACGGGACTAGCGGGGGAGTATGGTACAATGAGCAGTTCTTC.

Ten or more counts support this clonotype. The rearrangement links TRBV12-3 or TRBV12-4 to TRBJ1-5; D remains unclear. V was clipped by 5 bases and J by 2 bases, with 10 bases between them. The CDR3 totals 14 residues. CDR3 nucleotide sequence: TGTGCCAGCAGTACCAAAAGGGGCAATCAGCCCCAGCATTTT. Translation: CASSTKRGNQPQHF.

This clonotype was observed a handful of times. The chain has TRBV10-2 and TRBJ1-5, with 7 bases that match TRBD1. The CDR3 is 22 amino acids. CDR1 WSHSY and CDR2 SAAADI come from the germline V gene. V gave up 2 bases and J gave up 0 bases; unmatched junction bases: 22. In nucleotides, the CDR3 is TGCGCCAGCAGTGAGGAGGATAGCGGGACAGCCGGAACTTATTATAGCAATCAGCCCCAGCATTTT. Residues: CASSEEDSGTAGTYYSNQPQHF.

This clonotype has a handful of counts. CDR3 protein: CASSLGSGDYHEQYF. CDR3 nucleotides: TGTGCCAGCAGCTTAGGGAGTGGGGACTACCACGAGCAGTACTTC. The rearrangement links TRBV11-2 to TRBJ2-7, with 7 bases identical to TRBD2. V shed 1 base and J 5 bases; nucleotides not matched to a gene: 8. The CDR3 runs to 15 residues. The V gene's germline CDR1 is SGHAT and CDR2 FQNNGV.

The V call is TRBV10-3, the J call TRBJ1-5; 9 bases fit TRBD1. The CDR3 consists of 20 residues. Trimming took 2 bases from V and 0 from J; bases not matched to a gene: 14. Germline-derived CDR1 and CDR2 are ENHRY and SYGVKD. CDR3 loop: CAISEHKQGAGGYSNQPQHF. CDR3 nucleotides: TGTGCCATCAGTGAGCATAAACAGGGGGCCGGGGGTTATAGCAATCAGCCCCAGCATTTT.

This clonotype turned up a few times. V is TRBV25-1 and J is TRBJ2-2; unclear D gene. Germline CDR1 reads MGHDK; CDR2 reads SYGVNS. Trimming took 7 bases from V and 2 from J, leaving 8 bases between them. CDR3 length: 13 amino acids. CDR3 protein: CASTVSNTGELFF. The CDR3 DNA is TGTGCCAGCACCGTTAGTAACACCGGGGAGCTGTTTTTT.

This rearrangement joins TRBV5-7 to TRBJ2-7; weak D call: TRBD2 (5 bases). TRBV5-7 is labeled an ORF, and its function is uncertain. The V end lost 0 bases, the J end lost 3 bases, and 10 bases lay between the germline ends. CDR3 length equals 14 residues. The CDR3 sequence: CASSLGPRGYEQYV. The DNA for the CDR3 is TGTGCCAGCAGCTTGGGACCTCGGGGCTACGAGCAGTACGTC.

This rearrangement joins TRBV6-5 to TRBJ1-4; tentatively, D is TRBD1 (6 bases). The V gene lost 4 bases and the J gene lost 7 bases, with 10 bases spanning the gap. The germline gives CDR1 MNHEY, CDR2 SVGAGI. CDR3 length: 13 amino acids. The CDR3 bases are TGTGCCAGCAGTTCGGGGGGGGCTGAAAAACTGTTTTTT. It codes for CASSSGGAEKLFF.

With respect to this clonotype: A clone one base away is much larger, so this may be a read error. V is TRBV12-3 or TRBV12-4 and J is TRBJ2-7, with D perhaps matching TRBD2 (6 bases). Deletions cut 1 base from V and 2 bases from J, with 12 bases between. The CDR3 length is 15 residues. CDR3 DNA sequence: TGTGCCAGCAGTTTAGTCGGGGGAACCCCCTACGAGCAGTACTTC. Its translation is CASSLVGGTPYEQYF.

In DNA, the CDR3 is TGTGCCAGCTCAACTGGGACTTCCGGGTCCTACAATGAGCAGTTCTTC. Translated: CASSTGTSGSYNEQFF. V and J are TRBV18 and TRBJ2-1; D perhaps matches TRBD2 (6 bases). The CDR3 runs to 16 residues. Germline CDR1 is KGHSH and CDR2 is LQKENI. V lost 5 bases to trimming and J lost 1 base, with 15 bases between them.

This clonotype was recorded a few times. The chain carries TRBV5-6 and TRBJ2-7, with a weak D call TRBD2 (5 bases). The CDR3 covers 13 residues. Germline CDR1 and CDR2: SGHDT and YYEEEE. The germline V and J ends were trimmed by 0 bases and 6 bases, with 10 bases remaining between them. CDR3 amino acids: CASSLAIGVEQYF. The CDR3 region has the DNA TGTGCCAGCAGCTTGGCCATCGGGGTCGAGCAGTACTTC.

This rearrangement joins TRBV29-1 to TRBJ2-1; no definite D call. The V end was cut by 4 bases, the J end by 15 bases, with 16 bases between. In germline, CDR1 is SQVTM, CDR2 ANQGSEA. The CDR3 has 11 amino acids. DNA for the CDR3: TGCAGCGTTGTGGAAAGCGCCCCCCCGTTCTTC. It codes for CSVVESAPPFF.

This rearrangement joins TRBV27 to TRBJ1-5; 10 nucleotides align to TRBD1. CDR3 length equals 17 residues. Germline CDR1 reads MNHEY; CDR2 reads SMNVEV (reference sequence). The J segment lost 2 bases and the V segment lost 5 bases, leaving 9 bases of the junction unmatched. CDR3 in DNA: TGTGCCAGCAGTGTGGGGACAGGGGCAAAGGGCAATCAGCCCCAGCATTTT. Its protein is CASSVGTGAKGNQPQHF.

This clonotype was found a few times. The rearrangement links TRBV7-8 to TRBJ2-7, with a weak D call TRBD1 (6 bases). Trimming removed 3 bases from V and 0 bases from J, with 9 bases in between. Per germline, CDR1 SGHVS and CDR2 FQNEAQ. This CDR3 comprises 14 residues. The CDR3 is CASSFQGTSYEQYF. In DNA, the CDR3 is TGTGCCAGCAGCTTTCAGGGGACCTCCTACGAGCAGTACTTC.